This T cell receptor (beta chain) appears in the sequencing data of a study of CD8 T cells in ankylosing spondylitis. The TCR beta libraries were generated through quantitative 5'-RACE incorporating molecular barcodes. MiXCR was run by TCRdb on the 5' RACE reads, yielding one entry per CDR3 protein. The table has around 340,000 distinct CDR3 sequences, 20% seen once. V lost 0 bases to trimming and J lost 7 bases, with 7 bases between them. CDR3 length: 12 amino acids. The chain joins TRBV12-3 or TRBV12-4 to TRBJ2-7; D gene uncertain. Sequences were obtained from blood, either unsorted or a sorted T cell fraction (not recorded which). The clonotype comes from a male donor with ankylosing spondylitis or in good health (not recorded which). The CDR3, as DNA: TGTGCCAGCAGTTTAGCAGGGCTTGAGCAGTACTTC. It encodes CASSLAGLEQYF.